This T cell receptor (beta chain) was sequenced in a study of OX40 agonist ivuxolimab in advanced cancers. About the research overall: Having had anti-PD-1, anti-PD-L1 or anti-CTLA-4 therapy before was allowed, and roughly 40% had some.

This CDR3 is 17 amino acids long. CDR1 SGHTS and CDR2 YDEGEE come from the germline V gene. V was pared by 5 bases and J by 1 base, with 10 bases of the junction left unmatched. Clones were sequenced by immunoSEQ multiplex PCR, and TCRdb holds only the in-frame ones, with some missing. The sample lists about 81,000 clones; approximately 90% were seen once. This TCR was recovered from an adult with an advanced solid tumor such as melanoma, head and neck, liver or kidney cancer. The specimen comprised CD4+ or CD8+ T cells sorted from blood, sampled in a trial of the OX40 agonist ivuxolimab. This rearrangement joins TRBV5-8 to TRBJ2-3, with 10 bases matching TRBD1. CDR3 amino acids: CASRTRDRGWGTDTQYF. CDR3 bases: TGTGCCAGCAGAACCCGGGACAGGGGTTGGGGCACAGATACGCAGTATTTT.